Listed below are T cell receptor beta chains from one sample, sequenced in a study of STAT3 mutations in large granular lymphocyte leukemia. TCRdb's table, derived via immunoSEQ multiplex PCR, lists solely in-frame clones and lacks some. This sample has 20,000 or so clones, with roughly 90% found just once. Sequencing was done on a sample of peripheral blood mononuclear cells. The receptors derive from a man in his 60s with T-cell large granular lymphocyte leukemia. Some clones in this sample may be carry-over from other donors' samples. Both conserved end residues are part of each CDR3. A D gene is named only where the DNA matches it firmly. The size field is filled for only some rows; it gives once, few, many or a size class.

CDR3nt,CDR3aa,v_gene,d_gene,abundance,j_gene
TGTGCCAGCAGCTTGACGGGACAGGGGGCTAATGAGCAGTTCTTC,CASSLTGQGANEQFF,TRBV5-6,TRBD1,-,TRBJ2-1
TGTGCCTGGAGTGTTGGAGGGGGAACAGATACGCAGTATTTT,CAWSVGGGTDTQYF,TRBV30,-,-,TRBJ2-3
TGTGCCAGCAGAACACAGTGGAACACTGAAGCTTTCTTT,CASRTQWNTEAFF,TRBV7-2,-,-,TRBJ1-1
TGTGCCAGCTCACCAGGTCACGGGAATGAAAAACTGTTTTTT,CASSPGHGNEKLFF,TRBV18,-,-,TRBJ1-4
TGTGCCACCTCAACCGGGACAGGGGGCTGGAGTCAGCCCCAGCATTTT,CATSTGTGGWSQPQHF,TRBV7-9,TRBD1,once,TRBJ1-5
TGTGCCAGCAGCCCAGGACAGGTTTACAACACTGAAGCTTTCTTT,CASSPGQVYNTEAFF,TRBV5-4,TRBD1,-,TRBJ1-1
TGTGCCAGCAGGAAGTACCAAGAGACCCAGTACTTC,CASRKYQETQYF,TRBV2,-,once,TRBJ2-5
TGTGCCAGCAGCGGGGGGGCGGGGGAGCTCGGTCATGAGCAGTTCTTC,CASSGGAGELGHEQFF,TRBV7-9,-,-,TRBJ2-1
TGTGCCAGCAGCCCTAGACTAGTGCCCGGGGAGCTGTTTTTT,CASSPRLVPGELFF,TRBV14,-,-,TRBJ2-2
TGTGCCAGCAGCCTAGATATTTCACCCCTCCACTTT,CASSLDISPLHF,TRBV7-2,-,-,TRBJ1-6